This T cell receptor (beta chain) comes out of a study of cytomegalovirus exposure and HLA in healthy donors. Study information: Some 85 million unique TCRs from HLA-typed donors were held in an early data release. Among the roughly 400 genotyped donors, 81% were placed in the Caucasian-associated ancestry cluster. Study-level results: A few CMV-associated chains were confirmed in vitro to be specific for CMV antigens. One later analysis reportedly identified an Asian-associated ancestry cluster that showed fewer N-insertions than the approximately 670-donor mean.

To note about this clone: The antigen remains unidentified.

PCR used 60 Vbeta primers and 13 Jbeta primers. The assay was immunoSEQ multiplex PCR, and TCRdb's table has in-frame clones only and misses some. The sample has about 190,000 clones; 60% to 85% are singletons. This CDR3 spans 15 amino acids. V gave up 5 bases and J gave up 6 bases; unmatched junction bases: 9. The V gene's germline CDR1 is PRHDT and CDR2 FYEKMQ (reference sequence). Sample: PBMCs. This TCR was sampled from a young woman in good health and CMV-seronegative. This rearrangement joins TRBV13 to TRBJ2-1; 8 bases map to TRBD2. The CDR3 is CASSAAGVLINEQFF. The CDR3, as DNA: TGTGCCAGCAGCGCAGCGGGGGTCCTAATCAATGAGCAGTTCTTC.